The rows below give T cell receptor beta chains drawn from one sample of a study of shared clonotypes between healthy human individuals. Measured with immunoSEQ multiplex PCR; TCRdb has only the in-frame clones, and not every one. The repertoire includes around 2.1 million clones, approximately 94% of them detected once, and 1.5% to 2% sits in the top ten. Input material: naive CD8+ T cells from PBMCs. The origin of the receptors is a man younger than 35 in good health. Some clones in this sample may be carry-over from other donors' samples. CDR3s include the opening cysteine and the closing phenylalanine or tryptophan. D genes are given only for firm matches. Size values are once, few and many counts, or a class for expanded clones, and some rows have none.

clone size: -
J gene: TRBJ2-6
D gene: TRBD1
V gene: TRBV5-1
CDR3 protein: CASSRGTGDSAGANVLTF
CDR3 DNA: TGCGCCAGCAGCAGAGGGACAGGGGACTCAGCTGGGGCCAACGTCCTGACTTTC

clone size: -
J gene: TRBJ1-2
D gene: -
V gene: TRBV2
CDR3 protein: CASSSAGPPYGYTF
CDR3 DNA: TGTGCCAGCAGTTCGGCAGGGCCGCCCTATGGCTACACCTTC

clone size: -
J gene: TRBJ2-3
D gene: -
V gene: TRBV4-3
CDR3 protein: CASSQYREWYTDTQYF
CDR3 DNA: TGCGCCAGCAGCCAATACAGGGAATGGTACACAGATACGCAGTATTTT

clone size: -
J gene: TRBJ2-1
D gene: TRBD2
V gene: TRBV19
CDR3 protein: CASSMVTSGNEQFF
CDR3 DNA: TGTGCCAGTAGTATGGTAACTAGCGGAAATGAGCAGTTCTTC

clone size: -
J gene: TRBJ2-7
D gene: TRBD1
V gene: TRBV6-5
CDR3 protein: CASSSRTGVRWEQYF
CDR3 DNA: TGTGCCAGCAGTTCCCGGACAGGGGTCCGATGGGAGCAGTACTTC

clone size: -
J gene: TRBJ2-7
D gene: TRBD2
V gene: TRBV7-6
CDR3 protein: CASSPGPAGVHEQYF
CDR3 DNA: TGTGCCAGCAGCCCGGGCCCAGCGGGAGTCCACGAGCAGTACTTC

clone size: -
J gene: TRBJ2-7
D gene: TRBD2
V gene: TRBV27
CDR3 protein: CASSLAGGPSEQYF
CDR3 DNA: TGTGCCAGCAGTTTGGCGGGAGGGCCCTCCGAGCAGTACTTC

clone size: -
J gene: TRBJ2-5
D gene: -
V gene: TRBV4-2
CDR3 protein: CASSQDRTAPETQYF
CDR3 DNA: TGTGCCAGCAGCCAAGACCGAACGGCCCCAGAGACCCAGTACTTC

clone size: few
J gene: TRBJ1-4
D gene: -
V gene: TRBV28
CDR3 protein: CASRKTALNEKLFF
CDR3 DNA: TGTGCCAGCAGAAAGACAGCGCTCAATGAAAAACTGTTTTTT

clone size: -
J gene: TRBJ2-1
D gene: -
V gene: TRBV19
CDR3 protein: CASSITSFRYNEQFF
CDR3 DNA: TGTGCCAGTAGTATAACTAGCTTTCGATACAATGAGCAGTTCTTC

clone size: -
J gene: TRBJ2-7
D gene: -
V gene: TRBV10-1
CDR3 protein: CASSALGESYEQYF
CDR3 DNA: TGCGCCAGCAGCGCCTTAGGGGAGTCCTACGAGCAGTACTTC

clone size: few
J gene: TRBJ1-5
D gene: -
V gene: TRBV7-8
CDR3 protein: CASSLALDSNQPQHF
CDR3 DNA: TGTGCCAGCAGCTTAGCGCTTGATAGCAATCAGCCCCAGCATTTT

clone size: -
J gene: TRBJ1-5
D gene: -
V gene: TRBV2
CDR3 protein: CASSDILAAGPNQPQHF
CDR3 DNA: TGTGCCAGCAGTGATATTTTGGCGGCAGGACCCAATCAGCCCCAGCATTTT

clone size: once
J gene: TRBJ2-1
D gene: -
V gene: TRBV7-9
CDR3 protein: CASSFGSEYNEQFF
CDR3 DNA: TGTGCCAGCAGCTTTGGCAGCGAATACAATGAGCAGTTCTTC

clone size: -
J gene: TRBJ2-3
D gene: -
V gene: TRBV15
CDR3 protein: CATSRAITDTQYF
CDR3 DNA: TGTGCCACCAGCAGAGCTATCACAGATACGCAGTATTTT

clone size: -
J gene: TRBJ2-7
D gene: -
V gene: TRBV5-1
CDR3 protein: CASRPGPGMGPTYEQYF
CDR3 DNA: TGCGCCAGCAGACCGGGGCCGGGGATGGGGCCTACCTACGAGCAGTACTTC

clone size: -
J gene: TRBJ2-7
D gene: TRBD2
V gene: TRBV29-1
CDR3 protein: CSYRGTSGREQYF
CDR3 DNA: TGCAGTTACCGAGGGACTAGCGGGAGGGAGCAGTACTTC

clone size: once
J gene: TRBJ2-3
D gene: -
V gene: TRBV4-3
CDR3 protein: CASSQTFGNSPHAPTDTQYF
CDR3 DNA: TGCGCCAGCAGCCAGACCTTTGGGAACAGCCCACACGCGCCCACAGATACGCAGTATTTT

clone size: -
J gene: TRBJ1-2
D gene: -
V gene: TRBV7-8
CDR3 protein: CASTDTWLNYGYTF
CDR3 DNA: TGTGCCAGCACCGATACCTGGCTAAACTATGGCTACACCTTC

clone size: -
J gene: TRBJ1-3
D gene: -
V gene: TRBV19
CDR3 protein: CASRKGGNTIYF
CDR3 DNA: TGTGCCAGTCGGAAGGGTGGAAACACCATATATTTT

clone size: -
J gene: TRBJ1-5
D gene: TRBD1
V gene: TRBV27
CDR3 protein: CASSSEGPSGGQPQHF
CDR3 DNA: TGTGCCAGCAGTTCAGAGGGACCTTCAGGGGGTCAGCCCCAGCATTTT

clone size: -
J gene: TRBJ2-3
D gene: -
V gene: TRBV27
CDR3 protein: CASRRGAADTQYF
CDR3 DNA: TGTGCCAGCAGGCGCGGGGCCGCAGATACGCAGTATTTT

clone size: once
J gene: TRBJ1-5
D gene: -
V gene: TRBV6-1
CDR3 protein: CASDELHSNQPQHF
CDR3 DNA: TGTGCCAGTGATGAACTGCACAGCAATCAGCCCCAGCATTTT

clone size: once
J gene: TRBJ2-7
D gene: -
V gene: TRBV10-3
CDR3 protein: CAIREVDNTYEQYF
CDR3 DNA: TGTGCCATCAGAGAGGTTGACAACACCTACGAGCAGTACTTC

clone size: -
J gene: TRBJ2-7
D gene: -
V gene: TRBV5-6
CDR3 protein: CASSPDTSRASYEQYF
CDR3 DNA: TGTGCCAGCAGCCCAGACACTTCCCGGGCCTCCTACGAGCAGTACTTC

clone size: -
J gene: TRBJ2-1
D gene: -
V gene: TRBV13
CDR3 protein: CASSLGSRENEQFF
CDR3 DNA: TGTGCCAGCAGCTTAGGGTCGAGGGAAAATGAGCAGTTCTTC

clone size: -
J gene: TRBJ2-5
D gene: TRBD2
V gene: TRBV27
CDR3 protein: CASSSRLAGETQYF
CDR3 DNA: TGTGCCAGCAGTTCCCGACTAGCGGGAGAGACCCAGTACTTC

clone size: -
J gene: TRBJ2-7
D gene: -
V gene: TRBV5-1
CDR3 protein: CASSLPSAPYEQYF
CDR3 DNA: TGCGCCAGCAGCTTACCTAGCGCCCCCTACGAGCAGTACTTC

clone size: -
J gene: TRBJ1-1
D gene: TRBD1
V gene: TRBV27
CDR3 protein: CASSGRDSEAFF
CDR3 DNA: TGTGCCAGCAGTGGGCGGGACAGTGAAGCTTTCTTT

clone size: -
J gene: TRBJ2-1
D gene: -
V gene: TRBV5-6
CDR3 protein: CASSWKTGSSYNEQFF
CDR3 DNA: TGTGCCAGCAGCTGGAAGACAGGAAGCTCCTACAATGAGCAGTTCTTC

clone size: -
J gene: TRBJ2-7
D gene: -
V gene: TRBV6-6
CDR3 protein: CASSYSEVTYEQYF
CDR3 DNA: TGTGCCAGCAGTTACTCAGAGGTTACCTACGAGCAGTACTTC

clone size: -
J gene: TRBJ2-2
D gene: -
V gene: TRBV9
CDR3 protein: CASSSRLEMTGELFF
CDR3 DNA: TGTGCCAGCAGCTCCCGTCTAGAGATGACCGGGGAGCTGTTTTTT

clone size: -
J gene: TRBJ2-7
D gene: -
V gene: TRBV28
CDR3 protein: CASSRNRVGSYEQYF
CDR3 DNA: TGTGCCAGCAGCCGAAACAGGGTGGGGTCCTACGAGCAGTACTTC

clone size: -
J gene: TRBJ2-1
D gene: -
V gene: TRBV6-6
CDR3 protein: CASSYGYSYNEQFF
CDR3 DNA: TGTGCCAGCAGTTACGGGTACAGCTACAATGAGCAGTTCTTC

clone size: -
J gene: TRBJ1-2
D gene: -
V gene: TRBV27
CDR3 protein: CASSPFGRNLYGYTF
CDR3 DNA: TGTGCCAGCAGTCCGTTTGGACGGAACTTATATGGCTACACCTTC

clone size: -
J gene: TRBJ1-1
D gene: -
V gene: TRBV7-8
CDR3 protein: CASSLAGENTEAFF
CDR3 DNA: TGTGCCAGCAGCTTAGCGGGGGAGAACACTGAAGCTTTCTTT

clone size: -
J gene: TRBJ1-1
D gene: -
V gene: TRBV7-8
CDR3 protein: CASSATVGWGTEAFF
CDR3 DNA: TGTGCCAGCAGCGCTACAGTGGGGTGGGGCACTGAAGCTTTCTTT

clone size: -
J gene: TRBJ1-3
D gene: -
V gene: TRBV19
CDR3 protein: CATSPSGNTIYF
CDR3 DNA: TGTGCCACATCGCCCTCTGGAAACACCATATATTTT

clone size: -
J gene: TRBJ1-5
D gene: -
V gene: TRBV30
CDR3 protein: CAWSSAGQPQHF
CDR3 DNA: TGTGCCTGGAGTTCGGCCGGGCAGCCCCAGCATTTT

clone size: -
J gene: TRBJ1-1
D gene: -
V gene: TRBV6-1
CDR3 protein: CASRVRGENTEAFF
CDR3 DNA: TGTGCCAGCAGGGTCCGGGGGGAGAACACTGAAGCTTTCTTT

clone size: -
J gene: TRBJ1-2
D gene: TRBD1
V gene: TRBV5-5
CDR3 protein: CASSLVQGADYGYTF
CDR3 DNA: TGTGCCAGCAGCTTGGTCCAGGGGGCGGATTATGGCTACACCTTC

clone size: -
J gene: TRBJ2-3
D gene: -
V gene: TRBV9
CDR3 protein: CASTLGPLGATQYF
CDR3 DNA: TGTGCCAGCACCTTGGGACCTCTTGGGGCTACGCAGTATTTT

clone size: -
J gene: TRBJ2-7
D gene: -
V gene: TRBV30
CDR3 protein: CAWSVSSYEQYF
CDR3 DNA: TGTGCCTGGAGTGTTTCCTCTTACGAGCAGTACTTC

clone size: -
J gene: TRBJ1-4
D gene: -
V gene: TRBV28
CDR3 protein: CASSLGTGPTNEKLFF
CDR3 DNA: TGTGCCAGCAGTCTAGGAACGGGACCAACTAATGAAAAACTGTTTTTT

clone size: -
J gene: TRBJ2-7
D gene: TRBD1
V gene: TRBV28
CDR3 protein: CASSLQGYSYEQYF
CDR3 DNA: TGTGCCAGCAGTCTACAGGGGTACTCCTACGAGCAGTACTTC

clone size: once
J gene: TRBJ2-3
D gene: TRBD2
V gene: TRBV30
CDR3 protein: CAWSRAGVIVGTQYF
CDR3 DNA: TGTGCCTGGAGTCGGGCGGGAGTGATAGTTGGTACGCAGTATTTT

clone size: few
J gene: TRBJ2-1
D gene: TRBD1
V gene: TRBV7-9
CDR3 protein: CASSSGVGQGSEQFF
CDR3 DNA: TGTGCCAGCAGTAGTGGGGTAGGACAGGGGTCTGAGCAGTTCTTC

clone size: -
J gene: TRBJ2-2
D gene: TRBD2
V gene: TRBV9
CDR3 protein: CASSVAREENTGELFF
CDR3 DNA: TGTGCCAGCAGCGTAGCCCGGGAGGAGAACACCGGGGAGCTGTTTTTT

clone size: -
J gene: TRBJ2-7
D gene: -
V gene: TRBV14
CDR3 protein: CASRPTGAYEQYF
CDR3 DNA: TGTGCCAGCAGGCCGACGGGGGCCTACGAGCAGTACTTC

clone size: -
J gene: TRBJ2-7
D gene: -
V gene: TRBV27
CDR3 protein: CASSYTGSTYEQYF
CDR3 DNA: TGTGCCAGCAGTTACACAGGGAGCACCTACGAGCAGTACTTC

clone size: -
J gene: TRBJ1-2
D gene: -
V gene: TRBV9
CDR3 protein: CASSVAEQAHYGYTF
CDR3 DNA: TGTGCCAGCAGCGTAGCGGAGCAGGCCCACTATGGCTACACCTTC

clone size: -
J gene: TRBJ2-7
D gene: -
V gene: TRBV11-2
CDR3 protein: CASSLRGLYEQYF
CDR3 DNA: TGTGCCAGCAGCTTGCGGGGTCTCTACGAGCAGTACTTC

clone size: -
J gene: TRBJ1-1
D gene: -
V gene: TRBV4-3
CDR3 protein: CASSQTSRDEAFF
CDR3 DNA: TGCGCCAGCAGCCAAACATCCAGGGATGAAGCTTTCTTT

clone size: few
J gene: TRBJ1-5
D gene: -
V gene: TRBV10-1
CDR3 protein: CASPRGVDQPQHF
CDR3 DNA: TGCGCCAGCCCGAGGGGGGTCGATCAGCCCCAGCATTTT

clone size: once
J gene: TRBJ2-3
D gene: TRBD1
V gene: TRBV10-1
CDR3 protein: CARINRGRTDTQYF
CDR3 DNA: TGCGCCAGGATTAACAGGGGGCGAACGGATACGCAGTATTTT

clone size: -
J gene: TRBJ2-7
D gene: TRBD1
V gene: TRBV11-2
CDR3 protein: CASSLTGNEQYF
CDR3 DNA: TGTGCCAGCAGCTTGACAGGGAACGAGCAGTACTTC

clone size: -
J gene: TRBJ2-1
D gene: -
V gene: TRBV29-1
CDR3 protein: CSVEGIVGQFF
CDR3 DNA: TGCAGCGTTGAAGGCATCGTAGGGCAGTTCTTC

clone size: -
J gene: TRBJ1-5
D gene: -
V gene: TRBV4-1
CDR3 protein: CASSPLEGDQPQHF
CDR3 DNA: TGCGCCAGCAGCCCCCTCGAAGGGGATCAGCCCCAGCATTTT

clone size: -
J gene: TRBJ1-5
D gene: -
V gene: TRBV10-3
CDR3 protein: CAISITGSGQPQHF
CDR3 DNA: TGTGCCATCAGTATTACAGGCTCCGGCCAGCCCCAGCATTTT